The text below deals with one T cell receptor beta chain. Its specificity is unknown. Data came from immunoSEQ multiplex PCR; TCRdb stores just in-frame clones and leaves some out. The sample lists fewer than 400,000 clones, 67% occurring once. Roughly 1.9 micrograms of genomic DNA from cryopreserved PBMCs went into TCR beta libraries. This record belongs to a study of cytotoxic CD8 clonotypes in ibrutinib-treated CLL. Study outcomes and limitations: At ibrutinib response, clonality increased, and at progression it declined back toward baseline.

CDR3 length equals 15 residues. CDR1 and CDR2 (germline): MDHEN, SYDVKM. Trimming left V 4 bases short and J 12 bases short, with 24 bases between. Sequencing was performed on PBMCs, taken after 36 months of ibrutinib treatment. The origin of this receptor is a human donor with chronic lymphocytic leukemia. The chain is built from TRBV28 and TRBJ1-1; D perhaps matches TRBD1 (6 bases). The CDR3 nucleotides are TGTGCCAGCAGTTCCCTCCCCAAACCTTACGGGACAACTTTCTTT. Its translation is CASSSLPKPYGTTFF.